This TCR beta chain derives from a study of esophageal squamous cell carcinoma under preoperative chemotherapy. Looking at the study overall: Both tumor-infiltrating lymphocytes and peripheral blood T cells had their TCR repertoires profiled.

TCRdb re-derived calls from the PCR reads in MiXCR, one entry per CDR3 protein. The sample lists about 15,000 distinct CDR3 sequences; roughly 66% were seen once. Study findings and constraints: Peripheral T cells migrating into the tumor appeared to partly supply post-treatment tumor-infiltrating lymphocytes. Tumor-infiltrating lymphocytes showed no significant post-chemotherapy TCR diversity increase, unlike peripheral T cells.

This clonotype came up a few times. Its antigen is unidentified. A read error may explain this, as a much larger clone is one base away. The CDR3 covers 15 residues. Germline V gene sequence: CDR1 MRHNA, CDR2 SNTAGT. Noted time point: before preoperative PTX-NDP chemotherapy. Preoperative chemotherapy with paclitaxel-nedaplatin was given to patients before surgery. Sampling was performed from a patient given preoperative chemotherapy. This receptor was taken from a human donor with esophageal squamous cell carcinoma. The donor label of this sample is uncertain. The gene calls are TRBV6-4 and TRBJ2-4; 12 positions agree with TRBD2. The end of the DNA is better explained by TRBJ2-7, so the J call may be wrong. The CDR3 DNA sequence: TGTGCCAGCAGCAGACTAGCGGGAGCTCTCGGCGAGCAGTACTTC. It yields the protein CASSRLAGALGEQYF.